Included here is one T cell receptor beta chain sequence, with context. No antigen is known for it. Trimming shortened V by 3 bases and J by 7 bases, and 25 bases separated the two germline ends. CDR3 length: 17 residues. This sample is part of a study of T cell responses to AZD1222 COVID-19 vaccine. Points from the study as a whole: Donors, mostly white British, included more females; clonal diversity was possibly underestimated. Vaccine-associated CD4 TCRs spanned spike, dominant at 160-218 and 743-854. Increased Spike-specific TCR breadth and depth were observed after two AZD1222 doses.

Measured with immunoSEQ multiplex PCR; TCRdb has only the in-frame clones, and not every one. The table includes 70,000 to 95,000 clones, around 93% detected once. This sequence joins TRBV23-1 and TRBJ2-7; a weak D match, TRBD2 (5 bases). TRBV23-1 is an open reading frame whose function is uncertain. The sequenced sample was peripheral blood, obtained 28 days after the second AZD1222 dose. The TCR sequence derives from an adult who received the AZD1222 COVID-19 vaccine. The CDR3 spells CASSHPCALTPREEQYF. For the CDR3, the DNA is TGCGCCAGCAGTCATCCGTGTGCCCTGACACCCCGGGAAGAGCAGTACTTC.